A single sample gave rise to the 9 T cell receptor beta chains below, sequenced in a study of T cell responses to AZD1222 COVID-19 vaccine. The protocol was immunoSEQ multiplex PCR, while the TCRdb copy is restricted to in-frame clones and leaves out a portion. The table includes fewer than 110,000 clones, roughly 90% detected once. The input for sequencing was peripheral blood, taken on day 0 of AZD1222 vaccination. The source of these receptors is an adult in good health.

The CDR3 DNA is TGTGCCAGCTCACCCCCCGGGGTTAGCAATCAGCCCCAGCATTTT. It yields the protein CASSPPGVSNQPQHF. The gene calls are TRBV18 and TRBJ1-5; no definite D call. The germline V gene has CDR1 KGHSH and CDR2 LQKENI. CDR3 length: 15 residues. V lost 3 bases, J lost 0 bases, and 9 bases lay in between.

The CDR3 loop is CASSERGATDTQYF. In nucleotides, the CDR3 is TGTGCCAGCAGTGAAAGGGGGGCCACAGATACGCAGTATTTT. The chain combines TRBV2 with TRBJ2-3, with D possibly called TRBD1 or TRBD2 (6 bases each). CDR1 SNHLY and CDR2 FYNNEI come from the germline V gene. This CDR3 region has 14 residues. V was pared by 2 bases and J by 2 bases, with 8 bases between.

The gene calls are TRBV11-3 and TRBJ2-7, with D hard to call. This CDR3 is built from 15 residues. V was pared by 1 base and J by 2 bases, with 12 bases between. Germline V gene sequence: CDR1 SGHNT, CDR2 YENEEA. This CDR3 reads CASSLGGTPTYEQYF. CDR3 DNA: TGTGCCAGCAGCTTAGGCGGAACTCCAACCTACGAGCAGTACTTC.

The V call is TRBV7-2, the J call TRBJ2-3; D unclear. The CDR3 length is 13 residues. The V gene lost 5 bases and the J gene lost 10 bases, with 16 bases spanning the gap. Germline V CDR1 and CDR2: SGHTA, FQGNSA. The chain's CDR3 is CASSPGEFGSQYF. DNA of the CDR3: TGTGCCAGCAGCCCAGGAGAGTTTGGTTCGCAGTATTTT.

The CDR3 loop is CASSQVAGTSVPYEQYF. The CDR3 DNA reads TGCGCCAGCAGCCAAGTGGCCGGGACTAGCGTTCCCTACGAGCAGTACTTC. This chain links TRBV4-3 with TRBJ2-7; 10 bases align to TRBD2. The CDR3 spans 17 residues. With 1 base clipped from V and 2 bases from J, the junction kept 8 bases outside the gene matches. Germline lookup yields CDR1 LGHNA and CDR2 YSLEER.

This sequence joins TRBV5-8 and TRBJ1-5, with D perhaps matching TRBD1 (5 bases). The germline gives CDR1 SGHTS, CDR2 YDEGEE. Trimming removed 5 bases at V and 5 bases at J, with 14 bases between. The CDR3 loop spans 14 amino acids. CDR3 loop: CASSSRGTDQPQHF. The CDR3 DNA sequence: TGTGCCAGCAGTTCAAGAGGGACCGATCAGCCCCAGCATTTT.

The chain joins TRBV18 to TRBJ1-2; perhaps TRBD1 as D (5 bases). This CDR3 is 15 amino acids long. Germline V gene lookup returns CDR1 KGHSH and CDR2 LQKENI. V shed 3 bases and J shed 3 bases, with 14 bases lying between them. CDR3 region: CASSPPLGTDYGYTF. CDR3 in DNA: TGTGCCAGCTCACCGCCGTTGGGGACCGACTATGGCTACACCTTC.

The chain uses TRBV18 and TRBJ2-5; TRBD2 matches at 11 bases. Looked up from germline, CDR1 is KGHSH and CDR2 is LQKENI. The trim removed 3 bases at V and 6 bases at J, leaving 6 bases unmatched. There are 15 residues in the CDR3. The CDR3 loop reads CASSPELAGEKTQYF. The CDR3 DNA follows: TGTGCCAGCTCACCGGAACTAGCGGGAGAAAAGACCCAGTACTTC.

V usage is TRBV3-1 (or the pseudogene TRBV3-2) and J usage is TRBJ2-7; 8 bases are a match to TRBD2. From germline, CDR1 is LGHDT and CDR2 YNNKEL (reference sequence). The CDR3 is 15 residues long. V trimming: 2 bases; J trimming: 3 bases; junction bases outside the gene matches: 6. The CDR3 DNA reads as TGTGCCAGCAGCCAAAACTCCGCGGGGGGCTACGAGCAGTACTTC. It specifies CASSQNSAGGYEQYF.